Below, 5 T cell receptor beta chains from the same sample are listed, as sequenced in a study of Ad26.COV2.S vaccination and SARS-CoV-2 variants. The treatment denotes: about 20 received Ad26.COV2.S at low or high dose, single or two shots; 5 received placebo; per-sample allocation not given. At day 63 after the first vaccine or placebo injection, samples were drawn. Repertoires were generated with immunoSEQ multiplex PCR, while TCRdb's copy carries only in-frame clones and drops some. The sample lists over 200,000 clones, 70% to 90% occurring once. The sample consisted of peripheral blood, taken in a trial of Ad26.COV2.S vaccine versus placebo. The origin of the receptors is a person aged 18-60 years who received the Ad26.COV2.S COVID-19 vaccine or a placebo.

CDR3 sequence (DNA): TGTGCCAGCAGCCAACGGACAGGGTTGAACACTGAAGCTTTCTTT. It specifies CASSQRTGLNTEAFF. This rearrangement joins TRBV28 to TRBJ1-1, with TRBD1 matching over 8 bases. There are 15 residues in the CDR3. V was pared by 6 bases and J by 0 bases, with 6 bases of the junction left unmatched. Germline assignment: CDR1 MDHEN and CDR2 SYDVKM.

With respect to this clone: The sample holds other DNA sequences that translate to the same CDR3. V gene TRBV19 combines with J gene TRBJ2-5; 8 nucleotides line up with TRBD1. With 6 bases clipped from V and 4 bases from J, the junction kept 4 bases outside the gene matches. The CDR3 loop spans 13 amino acids. In germline, CDR1 is LNHDA, CDR2 SQIVND (reference sequence). CDR3 loop: CASSLTGVETQYF. CDR3 nucleotide sequence: TGTGCCAGTAGCCTGACAGGGGTAGAGACCCAGTACTTC. Full variable domain (remainder filled in from reference TRBV19 and TRBJ2-5): DGGITQSPKYLFRKEGQNVTLSCEQNLNHDAMYWYRQDPGQGLRLIYYSQIVNDFQKGDIAEGYSVSREKKESFPLTVTSAQKNPTAFYLCASSLTGVETQYFGPGTRLLVL.

The rearrangement uses TRBV12-3 or TRBV12-4 and TRBJ2-5, with D perhaps assigned TRBD1 or TRBD2 (5 bases each). The CDR3 contains 13 residues. The germline V and J ends were trimmed by 6 bases and 9 bases, with 17 bases remaining between them. CDR3 DNA: TGTGCCAGCAGCCTTTCCGGGGCCTCGGCCCAGTACTTC. Amino acid sequence: CASSLSGASAQYF.

This clone has a single count. V and J are TRBV10-3 and TRBJ2-1; the D gene is possibly TRBD2 (6 bases). The CDR3 totals 12 residues. V was shortened by 7 bases and J by 4 bases, with 8 bases between the two germline ends. CDR1 and CDR2 (germline): ENHRY, SYGVKD. The CDR3 sequence: CAINGRYNEQFF. In nucleotides, the CDR3 is TGTGCCATCAACGGGAGATACAATGAGCAGTTCTTC.

V gene TRBV10-3 combines with J gene TRBJ2-6; D is tentatively TRBD1 or TRBD2 (6 bases each). The V end lost 3 bases, the J end lost 4 bases, and 10 bases lay between the germline ends. This CDR3 comprises 15 residues. The germline CDR1 and CDR2 sequences are ENHRY and SYGVKD. The CDR3 here is CAISDGGGGANVLTF. CDR3 nucleotides: TGTGCCATCAGTGACGGGGGCGGCGGGGCCAACGTCCTGACTTTC.